Listed here are 3 T cell receptor beta chains from one sample, sequenced in a study of cytomegalovirus exposure and HLA in healthy donors. It was with 60 Vbeta and 13 Jbeta primers that the PCR ran. Using immunoSEQ multiplex PCR, the repertoire was profiled, and TCRdb retains in-frame clones only, with some absent. The data contain approximately 150,000 clones, approximately 84% of them singletons. The source material was PBMCs. The receptors come from a man aged 45-65 years in good health and CMV-seropositive.

The V and J genes are TRBV5-1 and TRBJ1-1, with 7 bases fitting TRBD1. CDR3 length: 14 residues. Germline loops: CDR1 SGHRS, CDR2 YFSETQ. V gave up 0 bases and J gave up 7 bases; unmatched junction bases: 6. DNA for the CDR3: TGCGCCAGCAGCTTGGGGACAGGATTGGGTGAAGCTTTCTTT. It translates to CASSLGTGLGEAFF. Drawing the rest from reference TRBV5-1 and TRBJ1-1, the complete variable domain is KAGVTQTPRYLIKTRGQQVTLSCSPISGHRSVSWYQQTPGQGLQFLFEYFSETQRNKGNFPGRFSGRQFSNSRSEMNVSTLELGDSALYLCASSLGTGLGEAFFGQGTRLTVV.

The rearrangement links TRBV5-1 to TRBJ1-1, with D hard to call. V was trimmed by 0 bases and J by 2 bases, leaving 8 bases between them. The CDR3 length is 14 residues. Germline V CDR1 and CDR2: SGHRS, YFSETQ. For the CDR3, the DNA is TGCGCCAGCAGCTTGGGCAGCGGAAACACTGAAGCTTTCTTT. Protein sequence: CASSLGSGNTEAFF.

This chain joins TRBV19 and TRBJ2-3; D is unclear. This CDR3 has 15 residues. Germline assignment: CDR1 LNHDA and CDR2 SQIVND (reference sequence). V was pared by 0 bases and J by 2 bases, with 9 bases between. The CDR3 loop reads CASSIDVTYTDTQYF. CDR3 in DNA: TGTGCCAGTAGTATAGACGTAACATACACAGATACGCAGTATTTT. Full variable domain (missing parts from reference TRBV19 and TRBJ2-3): DGGITQSPKYLFRKEGQNVTLSCEQNLNHDAMYWYRQDPGQGLRLIYYSQIVNDFQKGDIAEGYSVSREKKESFPLTVTSAQKNPTAFYLCASSIDVTYTDTQYFGPGTRLTVL.